The clone carrying this TCR beta chain showed up just once. The sample comes from a study of OX40 agonist ivuxolimab in advanced cancers. Generated by immunoSEQ multiplex PCR, the TCRdb table keeps only in-frame clones and is missing some. In the table there are tens of thousands of clones, over 75% of which are singletons. This sequence was found in an adult with an advanced solid tumor such as melanoma, head and neck, liver or kidney cancer. This specimen was CD4+ or CD8+ T cells sorted from blood, taken in a trial of the OX40 agonist ivuxolimab.

This chain's CDR3 is CASSPRTEGETQYF. The CDR3 DNA reads TGTGCCAGCAGCCCAAGGACAGAAGGGGAGACCCAGTACTTC. This sequence joins TRBV7-2 and TRBJ2-5; a possible D gene is TRBD1 (6 bases). V shed 5 bases and J shed 5 bases, with 15 bases lying between them. Germline loops: CDR1 SGHTA, CDR2 FQGNSA. CDR3 length: 14 residues.